This T cell receptor beta chain was obtained from a study of blood T cells in healthy people across ages. Study-level information: About one barcoded beta molecule per two T cells was captured by template switching.

For the second PCR, which ran for about 7 to 11 cycles, a sample-barcoded 5' primer and a J-beta primer mix were used. One entry per CDR3 protein, called by TCRdb with MiXCR from the 5' RACE reads. Of 550,000 to 750,000 distinct CDR3 sequences listed, over 20% are singletons. The CDR3 extends over 15 amino acids. Germline CDR1 SGDLS, CDR2 YYNGEE. The V call is TRBV9, the J call TRBJ2-1; possible D gene TRBD2, 6 bases. The J call is uncertain, as TRBJ2-7 better fits the DNA end. Sequencing was done on a sample of blood. The sequence derives from a man aged 65 to 79 in good health. The CDR3 sequence: CASSVGEAGPPEQYF. CDR3 nucleotide sequence: TGTGCCAGCAGCGTAGGCGAAGCGGGCCCCCCCGAGCAGTACTTC.